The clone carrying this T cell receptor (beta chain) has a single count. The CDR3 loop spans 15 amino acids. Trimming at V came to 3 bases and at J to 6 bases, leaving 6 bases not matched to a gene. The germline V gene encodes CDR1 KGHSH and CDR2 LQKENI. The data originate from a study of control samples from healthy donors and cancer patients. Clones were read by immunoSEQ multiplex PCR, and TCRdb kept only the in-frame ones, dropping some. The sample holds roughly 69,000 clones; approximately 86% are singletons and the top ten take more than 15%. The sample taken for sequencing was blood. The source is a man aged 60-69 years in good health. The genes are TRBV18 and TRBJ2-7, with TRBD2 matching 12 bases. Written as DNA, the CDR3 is TGTGCCAGCTCACCTCGACTAGCGGGAGTGATCGAGCAGTACTTC. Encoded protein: CASSPRLAGVIEQYF.